This section outlines one TCR beta chain sequence together with its context. This clonotype was found a few times. No antigen is known for it. No much larger clone is present one base from it, and per-base qualities are unavailable. This sample stems from a study of regulatory T cells in long-lasting Graves disease (dated by TCRdb to 2020 to 2023). For the study in its entirety: To count as having persistent Graves' disease, a patient had to have received antithyroid drug treatment for over 5 years with TSH receptor autoantibodies remaining persistently positive. Antithyroid drugs had been taken for roughly 10 years on average by persistent Graves' disease patients in the clinical cohort. A total of around 35 samples underwent TCR sequencing, from around 13 patients with persistent Graves' disease and some 20 patients with newly diagnosed Graves' disease. Patients with persistent Graves' disease were compared with patients with newly diagnosed Graves' disease using TCR sequencing and RNA sequencing of peripheral blood. The study was conducted in China and was registered as a clinical trial. Overall study outcomes, separate from this receptor: TRBV28, TRBJ1-2 and TRBJ2-5 were preferentially used in persistent disease, while TRBV20-1 and TRBJ2-1 were favored in newly diagnosed disease. The authors noted that the small sample size was a limitation that may lower accuracy. Persistent Graves' disease patients showed lower TCR Shannon entropy and fewer highly expanded clones than newly diagnosed patients, suggesting clonal expansion. A larger number of public clonotypes was shared among persistent patients (more than 2,500) than among newly diagnosed patients (approximately 1,000). Sequencing and analysis were limited to the TCR beta chain. The study examined only peripheral blood because the primary lesion, thyroid tissue, could not be accessed.

Read against the paper, the sample's time point label means: persistent/refractory GD, antithyroid drugs over 5 years with positive TRAb. For both TCR sequencing and RNA sequencing, RNA was extracted from PBMCs using TRIzol. Graves' disease was diagnosed according to American Thyroid Association guidelines. Patients were recruited from an endocrinology department in Xi'an, China. Each patient gave 7 to 9.5 milliliters of peripheral blood, collected in an EDTA anticoagulant tube. Ficoll Paque Plus density gradient separation was used to isolate PBMCs, and no further T cell sorting was done. An Agilent 2100 Bioanalyzer and agarose gel were used to assess RNA quality, and a NanoDrop 2000 was used to measure RNA concentration. The method was multiplex PCR. Instrument used: Illumina HiSeq 4000. TCR beta libraries were built with iRepertoire HTBI primers and Arm-PCR amplification of CDR3 regions. PCR products were gel purified before sequencing. As for the authors' bioinformatics: Gene usage analysis of CDR3 amino acid clonotypes used the approximately 62 TRBV and some 15 TRBJ segments found across samples. Filtered high-quality paired reads were merged into contigs using COPE and FqMerger. BLAST was used to align contigs to the IMGT TRBV, TRBD and TRBJ reference genes, and CDR3 was defined following IMGT. Clonotypes above 0.1% frequency were classified as highly expanded clones. Shannon entropy served as the measure of repertoire diversity, while the Gini coefficient captured V-J evenness. Public clonotypes were defined as clonotypes shared by more than one individual. In-frame beta chains were kept once TCRdb had trimmed the public reads at Q25 with fastp and called clones with MiXCR. Rows with a matching CDR3 protein are joined into one entry that keeps the most common DNA and genes. The V and J calls were not made by the authors but by TCRdb's processing. In this sample the table shows some 470,000 distinct CDR3 sequences, around a fifth of which occur a single time. Over 6% of the sample is held by the ten biggest clonotypes.

V is shortened by 6 bases, J by 8 bases, and the region joining them spans 22 bases. The CDR3 contains 14 residues, cysteine and phenylalanine counted. Just the 42-base CDR3 DNA is kept, in frame starting at base 1. Looking up the germline V gene (reference sequence) yields CDR1 DFQATT and CDR2 SNEGSKA. The clonotype originates from a female donor with Graves disease. The chain uses TRBV20-1 and TRBJ1-1, with the D gene call left open. The sequencing used peripheral blood mononuclear cells (PBMCs), collected when the disease was refractory, from a patient treated with antithyroid drugs. The nucleotide sequence is given as TGCAGTGCCCCTGGGTTTACCGCGGATCCGGAAGCTTTCTTT. Its coded protein is CSAPGFTADPEAFF.